This TCR beta chain derives from a study of CD8 T cells in ankylosing spondylitis. TCRdb called the 5' RACE reads again in MiXCR, with one record for every CDR3 protein. The data hold approximately 140,000 distinct CDR3 sequences, with under 45% observed a single time. This clonotype turned up a few times. Antigen specificity is unknown. Germline V lookup: CDR1 SEHNR, CDR2 FQNEAQ (reference sequence). V was trimmed by 2 bases and J by 2 bases, leaving 16 bases between them. The CDR3 consists of 16 residues. Whole-study findings and limits: Matched ankylosing spondylitis synovial fluid reportedly contained a significantly enriched population of disease-linked clones.

This TCR was recovered from a male donor with ankylosing spondylitis. The specimen was synovial fluid, either unsorted or a sorted T cell fraction (not recorded which). The chain joins TRBV7-9 to TRBJ2-7; D is unresolved. The CDR3 DNA follows: TGTGCCAGCAGCTTATACTCTGAGCTCAATACCTACGAGCAGTACTTC. Encoded protein: CASSLYSELNTYEQYF. The full variable domain, with the rest looked up from reference TRBV7-9 and TRBJ2-7, is DTGVSQNPRHKITKRGQNVTFRCDPISEHNRLYWYRQTLGQGPEFLTYFQNEAQLEKSRLLSDRFSAERPKGSFSTLEIQRTEQGDSAMYLCASSLYSELNTYEQYFGPGTRLTVT.